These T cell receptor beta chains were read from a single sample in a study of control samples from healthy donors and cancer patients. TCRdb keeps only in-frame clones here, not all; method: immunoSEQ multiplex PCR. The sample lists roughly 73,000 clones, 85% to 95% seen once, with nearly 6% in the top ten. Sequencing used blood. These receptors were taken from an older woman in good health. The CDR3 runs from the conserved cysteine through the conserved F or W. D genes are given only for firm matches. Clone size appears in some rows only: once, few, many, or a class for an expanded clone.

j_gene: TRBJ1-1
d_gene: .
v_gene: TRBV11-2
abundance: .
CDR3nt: TGTGCCAGCAGCTTATCACAGGGAAAGAACACTGAAGCTTTCTTT
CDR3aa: CASSLSQGKNTEAFF

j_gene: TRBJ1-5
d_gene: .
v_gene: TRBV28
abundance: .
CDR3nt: TGTGCCAGCAGTTCCGGAGGGGGCAATCAGCCCCAGCATTTT
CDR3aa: CASSSGGGNQPQHF

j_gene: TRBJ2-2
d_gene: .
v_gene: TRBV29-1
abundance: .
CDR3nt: TGCAGCGTCCGGCTGACTAGTAGAAACACCGGGGAGCTGTTTTTT
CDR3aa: CSVRLTSRNTGELFF

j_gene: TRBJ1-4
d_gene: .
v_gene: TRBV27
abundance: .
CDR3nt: TGTGCCAGCAGTTTATCAAGGGGCCCAAATGAAAAACTGTTTTTT
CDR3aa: CASSLSRGPNEKLFF

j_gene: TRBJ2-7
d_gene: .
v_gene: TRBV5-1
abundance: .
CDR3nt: TGCGCCAGCAGCTTGGATGGGGAATTCTACGAGCAGTACTTC
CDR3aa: CASSLDGEFYEQYF

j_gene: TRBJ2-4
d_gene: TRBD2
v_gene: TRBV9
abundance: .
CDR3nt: TGTGCCAGCAGCAAGGGACTAGCGGGAGGTTCCAAAAACATTCAGTACTTC
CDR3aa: CASSKGLAGGSKNIQYF

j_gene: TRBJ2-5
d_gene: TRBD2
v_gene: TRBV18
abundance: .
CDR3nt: TGTGCCAGCTCACAAAACACGCCCGGACTAGCGGGAGCCCGGGAGACCCAGTACTTC
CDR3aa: CASSQNTPGLAGARETQYF

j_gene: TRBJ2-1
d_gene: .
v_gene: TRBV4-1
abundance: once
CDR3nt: TGCGCCAGCAGCCGGGCCCGGGGGCCGTCGAATGAGCAGTTCTTC
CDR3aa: CASSRARGPSNEQFF

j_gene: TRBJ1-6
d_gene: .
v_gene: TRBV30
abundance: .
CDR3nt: TGTGCCTGGAGCAAGACAGTTTCACCCCTCCACTTT
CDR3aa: CAWSKTVSPLHF

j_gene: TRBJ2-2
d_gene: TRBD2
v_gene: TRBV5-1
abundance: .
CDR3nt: TGCGCCAGCGGCAGGGCGGGAGCCGAAACCGGGGAGCTGTTTTTT
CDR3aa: CASGRAGAETGELFF

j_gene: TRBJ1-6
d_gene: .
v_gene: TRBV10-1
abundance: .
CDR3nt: TGCGCCAGCAGTGCGACCCAGATTTCACCCCTCCACTTT
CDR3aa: CASSATQISPLHF

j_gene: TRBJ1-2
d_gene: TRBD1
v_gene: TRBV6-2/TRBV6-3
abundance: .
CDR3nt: TGTGCCAGCAGCCGCGGACAGGTCGGTGGCTACACCTTC
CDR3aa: CASSRGQVGGYTF

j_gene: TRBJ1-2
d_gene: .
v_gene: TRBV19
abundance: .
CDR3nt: TGTGCCAGTAGTATCTCCGACGTAGGCTATGGCTACACCTTC
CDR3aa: CASSISDVGYGYTF

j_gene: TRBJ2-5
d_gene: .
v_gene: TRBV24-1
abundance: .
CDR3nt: TGTGCCACCAGTGATTTGCTCCTCCAAGAGACCCAGTACTTC
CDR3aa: CATSDLLLQETQYF

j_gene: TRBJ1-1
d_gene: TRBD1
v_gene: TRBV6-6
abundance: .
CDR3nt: TGTGCCAGCAGGCCGGGACAGTCGAACACTGAAGCTTTCTTT
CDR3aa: CASRPGQSNTEAFF

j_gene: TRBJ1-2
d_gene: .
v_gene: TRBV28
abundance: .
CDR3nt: TGTGCCAGCAGACTAAGCGCAGGGGTCGAGAGGGGCTACACCTTC
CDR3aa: CASRLSAGVERGYTF

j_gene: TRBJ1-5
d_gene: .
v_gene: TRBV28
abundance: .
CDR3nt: TGTGCCAGCAGTTATGGAGGAGCCTCCTATCAGCCCCAGCATTTT
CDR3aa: CASSYGGASYQPQHF

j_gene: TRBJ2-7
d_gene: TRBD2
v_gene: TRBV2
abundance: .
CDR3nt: TGTGCCTCGGGACTAGCGGGAAATTTGGAGCAGTACTTC
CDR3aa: CASGLAGNLEQYF

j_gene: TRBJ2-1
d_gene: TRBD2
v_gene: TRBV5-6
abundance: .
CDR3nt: TGTGCCAGCAGCCCGGGGGCGGGGGGCTACAATGAGCAGTTCTTC
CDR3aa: CASSPGAGGYNEQFF

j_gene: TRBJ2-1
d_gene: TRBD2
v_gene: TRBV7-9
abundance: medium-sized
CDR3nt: TGTGCCAGCAGCGGTAGCGGGACCGGCAATGAGCAGTTCTTC
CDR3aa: CASSGSGTGNEQFF

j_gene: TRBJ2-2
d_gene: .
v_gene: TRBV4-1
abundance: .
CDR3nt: TGCGCCAGCAGCCTTGGGTGGACGGACGGGGAGCTGTTTTTT
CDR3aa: CASSLGWTDGELFF

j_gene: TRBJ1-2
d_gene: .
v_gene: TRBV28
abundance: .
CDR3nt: TGTGCCAGCCGGCCAGGGAAAAACTATGGCTACACCTTC
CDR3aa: CASRPGKNYGYTF

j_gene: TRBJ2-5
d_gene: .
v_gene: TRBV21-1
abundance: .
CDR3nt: TGTGCCAGCAGCAAATATAATAATAGCGGGATGCGGGAAGAGACCCAGTACTTC
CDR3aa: CASSKYNNSGMREETQYF

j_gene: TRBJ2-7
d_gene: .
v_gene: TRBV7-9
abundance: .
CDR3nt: TGTGCCAGCAGCTCCCCCGGGATTTCACCCTACGAGCAGTACTTC
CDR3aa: CASSSPGISPYEQYF

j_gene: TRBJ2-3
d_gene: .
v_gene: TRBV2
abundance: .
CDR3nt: TGTGCCAGCAGTGAACGAACAGGGCCTGGCACAGATACGCAGTATTTT
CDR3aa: CASSERTGPGTDTQYF

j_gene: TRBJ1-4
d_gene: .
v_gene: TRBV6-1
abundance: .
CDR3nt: TGTGCCAGCAGTGAAAATCCGTTTTCTAATGAAAAACTGTTTTTT
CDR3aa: CASSENPFSNEKLFF

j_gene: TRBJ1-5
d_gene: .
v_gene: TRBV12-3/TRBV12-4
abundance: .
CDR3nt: TGTGCCAGCAGCCTAGGGGGGACCCAGCATTTT
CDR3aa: CASSLGGTQHF

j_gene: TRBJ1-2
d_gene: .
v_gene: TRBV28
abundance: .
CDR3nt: TGTGCCAGCAGTCAACAGGGTTACGATGGCTACACCTTC
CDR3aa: CASSQQGYDGYTF

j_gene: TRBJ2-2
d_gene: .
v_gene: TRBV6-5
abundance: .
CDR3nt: TGTGCCAGCAGCCCCCCCTCGAACACCGGGGAGCTGTTTTTT
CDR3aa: CASSPPSNTGELFF

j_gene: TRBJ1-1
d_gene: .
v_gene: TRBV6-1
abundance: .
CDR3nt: TGTGCCAGCAGTGAGGGACGGGAAACTGAAGCTTTCTTT
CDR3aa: CASSEGRETEAFF

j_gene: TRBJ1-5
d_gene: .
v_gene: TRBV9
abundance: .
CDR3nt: TGTGCCAGCAGCGTAGGGACCTACAATCAGCCCCAGCATTTT
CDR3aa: CASSVGTYNQPQHF

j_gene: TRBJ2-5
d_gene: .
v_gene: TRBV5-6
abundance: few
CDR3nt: TGTGCCAGCAGCTTAGGCACAGGGCTTTCGTCGGAGACCCAGTACTTC
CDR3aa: CASSLGTGLSSETQYF

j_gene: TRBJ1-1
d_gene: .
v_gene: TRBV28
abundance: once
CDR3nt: TGTGCCAGCAGTTTATTATACACTGAAGCTTTCTTT
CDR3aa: CASSLLYTEAFF

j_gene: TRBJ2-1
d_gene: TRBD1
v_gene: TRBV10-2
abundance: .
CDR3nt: TGCGCCAGCAGGGGGGGACAGGGGGCCCCCAATGAGCAGTTCTTC
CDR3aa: CASRGGQGAPNEQFF

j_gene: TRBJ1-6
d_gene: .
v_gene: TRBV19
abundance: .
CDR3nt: TGTGCCAGTAGTGATGTGGCAGGTGGTAATTCACCCCTCCACTTT
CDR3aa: CASSDVAGGNSPLHF

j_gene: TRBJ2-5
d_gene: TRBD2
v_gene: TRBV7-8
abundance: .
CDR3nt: TGTGCCAGCAGCCCAAATAGTGGGACTAGCGGGAGGAACCAGTACTTC
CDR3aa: CASSPNSGTSGRNQYF

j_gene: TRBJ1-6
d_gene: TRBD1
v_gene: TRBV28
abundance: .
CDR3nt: TGTGCCAACAAAGGACAGGGGAATTCACCCCTCCACTTT
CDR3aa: CANKGQGNSPLHF

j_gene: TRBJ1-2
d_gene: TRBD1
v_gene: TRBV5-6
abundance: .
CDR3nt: TGTGCCAGCAGCCCGGGACAGTACTATGGCTACACCTTC
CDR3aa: CASSPGQYYGYTF

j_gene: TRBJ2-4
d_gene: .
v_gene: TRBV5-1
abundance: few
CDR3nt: TGCGCCAGCAGCTTGGCCTCCAGGTCGATTCAGTACTTC
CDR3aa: CASSLASRSIQYF

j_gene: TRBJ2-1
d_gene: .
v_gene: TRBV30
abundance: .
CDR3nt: TGTGCCTGGACCCCGGGAAGCTCCTACAATGAGCAGTTCTTC
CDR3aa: CAWTPGSSYNEQFF

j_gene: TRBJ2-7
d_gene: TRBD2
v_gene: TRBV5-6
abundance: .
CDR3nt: TGTGCCAGCAGCGCGGGACTAGCGGGTGGCTTAGAGCAGTACTTC
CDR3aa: CASSAGLAGGLEQYF

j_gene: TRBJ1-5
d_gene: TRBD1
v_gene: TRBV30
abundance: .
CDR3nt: TGTGCCTGGAGTCCCAGGGGGCTGGGCAATCAGCCCCAGCATTTT
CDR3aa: CAWSPRGLGNQPQHF

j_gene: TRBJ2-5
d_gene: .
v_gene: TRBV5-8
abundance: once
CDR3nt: TGTGCCAGCAGCTTGGGGGGCCGTGAGACCCAGTACTTC
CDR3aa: CASSLGGRETQYF

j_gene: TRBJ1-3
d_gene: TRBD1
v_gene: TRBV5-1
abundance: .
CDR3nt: TGCGCCAGCAGCTTCGGGGGACAGGGGGCTGGAAACACCATATATTTT
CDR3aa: CASSFGGQGAGNTIYF

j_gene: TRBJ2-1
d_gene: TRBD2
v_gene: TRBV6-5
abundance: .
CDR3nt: TGTGCCAGCAGTTACGCCGGGACTAGCGGGAACAATGAGCAGTTCTTC
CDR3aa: CASSYAGTSGNNEQFF

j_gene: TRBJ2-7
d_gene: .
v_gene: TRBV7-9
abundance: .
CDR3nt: TGTGCCAGCAGCCCGGGCGTTAGGGGCGAGCAGTACTTC
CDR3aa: CASSPGVRGEQYF

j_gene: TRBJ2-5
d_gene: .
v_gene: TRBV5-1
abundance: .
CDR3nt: TGCGCCAGCAGCTTGGAGGGCCGCAGCGCTGAGACCCAGTACTTC
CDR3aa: CASSLEGRSAETQYF

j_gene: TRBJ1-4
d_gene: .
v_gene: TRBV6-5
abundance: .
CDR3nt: TGTGCCAGCAGACAGACTAATGAAAAACTGTTTTTT
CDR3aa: CASRQTNEKLFF

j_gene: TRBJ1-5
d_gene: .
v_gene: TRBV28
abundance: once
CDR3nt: TGTGCCAGCAGTCTAAGTTTCCTGTCCTATAGCAATCAGCCCCAGCATTTT
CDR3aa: CASSLSFLSYSNQPQHF

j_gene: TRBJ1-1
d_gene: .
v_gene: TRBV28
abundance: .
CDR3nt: TGTGCCAGCAGTTTATGGAAGGGGTGGGTCGGGGCTTTCTTT
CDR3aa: CASSLWKGWVGAFF

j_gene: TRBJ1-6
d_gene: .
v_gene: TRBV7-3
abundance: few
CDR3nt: TGTGCCAGCAGCTTTGGATCCTATAATTCACCCCTCCACTTT
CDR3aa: CASSFGSYNSPLHF

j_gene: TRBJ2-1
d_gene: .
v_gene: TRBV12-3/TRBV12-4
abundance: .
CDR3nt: TGTGCCAGCACTGGGACATCCCCCTATGAGCAGTTCTTC
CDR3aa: CASTGTSPYEQFF

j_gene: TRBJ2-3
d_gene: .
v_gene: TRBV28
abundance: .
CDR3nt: TGTGCCAGCAGTTTTGATTGGACTTACACAGATACGCAGTATTTT
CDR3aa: CASSFDWTYTDTQYF

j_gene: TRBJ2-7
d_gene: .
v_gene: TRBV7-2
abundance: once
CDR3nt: TGTGCCAGCCGCGCAGGTTCCTACGAGCAGTACTTC
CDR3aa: CASRAGSYEQYF

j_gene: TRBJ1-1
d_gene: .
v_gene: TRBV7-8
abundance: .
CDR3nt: TGTGCCAGCAGCTTCCAGGAGAACACTGAAGCTTTCTTT
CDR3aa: CASSFQENTEAFF